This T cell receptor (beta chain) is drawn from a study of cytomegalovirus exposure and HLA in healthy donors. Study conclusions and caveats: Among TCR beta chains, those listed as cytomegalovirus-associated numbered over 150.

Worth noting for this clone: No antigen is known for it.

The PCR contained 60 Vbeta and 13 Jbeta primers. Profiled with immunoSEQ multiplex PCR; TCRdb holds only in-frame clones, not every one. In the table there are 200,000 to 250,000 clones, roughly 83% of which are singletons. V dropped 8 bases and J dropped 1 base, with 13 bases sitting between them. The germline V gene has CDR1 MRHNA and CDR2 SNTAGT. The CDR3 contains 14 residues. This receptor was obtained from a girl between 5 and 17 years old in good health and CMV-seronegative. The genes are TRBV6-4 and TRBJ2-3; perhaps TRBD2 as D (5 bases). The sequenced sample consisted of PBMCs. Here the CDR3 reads CASAPSAGTDTQYF. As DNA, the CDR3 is TGTGCCAGCGCCCCTTCAGCGGGCACAGATACGCAGTATTTT.